The 17 T cell receptor beta chains reported below all come from one sample, sequenced in a study of blood T cell repertoires in COVID-19. Repertoires were generated with immunoSEQ multiplex PCR, while TCRdb's copy carries only in-frame clones and drops some. This sample has some 260,000 clones, with around 89% found just once. Material for sequencing was PBMCs or T cells enriched from blood (not recorded which). The receptors originated from a man aged 35 to 55 who had recovered from COVID-19.

This rearrangement joins TRBV7-9 to TRBJ2-3, with D possibly matching TRBD2 (6 bases). The V end lost 5 bases, the J end lost 0 bases, and 18 bases lay between the germline ends. CDR1 SEHNR and CDR2 FQNEAQ come from the germline V gene (reference sequence). There are 17 residues in the CDR3. CDR3: CASSRGRGGDSTDTQYF. CDR3 bases: TGTGCCAGCAGCCGCGGCCGCGGCGGGGATAGCACAGATACGCAGTATTTT.

The chain couples TRBV5-4 to TRBJ1-1; TRBD1 might be the D (5 bases). Germline assignment: CDR1 SGHNT and CDR2 YYREEE (reference sequence). The CDR3 is 13 residues long. Trimming pared 0 bases from V and 4 bases from J, leaving 7 bases between. CDR3 region: CASSLETGTEAFF. The CDR3 nucleotides are TGTGCCAGCAGCTTGGAAACAGGCACTGAAGCTTTCTTT.

The gene calls are TRBV10-2 and TRBJ1-2; tentatively, D is TRBD1 (6 bases). CDR3 size: 15 residues. The V gene's germline CDR1 is WSHSY and CDR2 SAAADI. V dropped 5 bases and J dropped 0 bases, with 13 bases sitting between them. CDR3 in DNA: TGCGCCAGCAGTCAAGGGACACCCACTAACTATGGCTACACCTTC. Translation: CASSQGTPTNYGYTF.

This clone came up once. This chain links TRBV21-1 with TRBJ1-5. TRBV21-1 is assigned pseudogene status. The CDR3 has 14 amino acids. CDR3: CASSKRCSNQPQHF. CDR3 DNA sequence: TGTGCCAGCAGCAAGCGCTGCAGCAATCAGCCCCAGCATTTT.

The chain recombines TRBV6-6 with TRBJ2-5, with 12 bases matching TRBD1. Germline V CDR1 and CDR2: MNHNY, SVGAGI (reference sequence). The CDR3 sequence is 15 residues long. Trimming cost V 5 bases and J 5 bases; bases outside gene matches: 6. CDR3 coding DNA: TGTGCCAGCAGTATAGGGACAGGGGGCTCGGAGACCCAGTACTTC. It specifies CASSIGTGGSETQYF.

CDR3 loop: CASSTSDKALYEQYF. The CDR3, as DNA: TGTGCCAGTAGTACCTCGGACAAGGCTCTCTACGAGCAGTACTTC. The V gene is TRBV19, the J gene TRBJ2-7; TRBD1 might be the D (5 bases). Per the germline V gene, CDR1 is LNHDA and CDR2 is SQIVND (reference sequence). Trimming shortened V by 4 bases and J by 3 bases, and 16 bases separated the two germline ends. This CDR3 spans 15 amino acids.

The gene calls are TRBV5-1 and TRBJ2-7; 8 positions agree with TRBD1. Losses at the gene ends were 4 bases for V and 2 bases for J; bases not matched to a gene: 5. The germline V gene encodes CDR1 SGHRS and CDR2 YFSETQ. The CDR3 loop spans 14 amino acids. The chain's CDR3 is CASSHGQGTYEQYF. Here the CDR3 DNA reads TGCGCCAGCAGCCACGGACAGGGCACCTACGAGCAGTACTTC.

The chain carries TRBV5-1 and TRBJ1-5; no definite D call. The V gene's germline CDR1 is SGHRS and CDR2 YFSETQ. The V and J ends lost 0 bases and 0 bases respectively, with 10 bases between them. The length of the CDR3 is 16 residues. CDR3 sequence (DNA): TGCGCCAGCAGCTTGGACGCCAGTTATAGCAATCAGCCCCAGCATTTT. The encoded protein is CASSLDASYSNQPQHF.

A single count supports this clone. The chain links TRBV11-3 to TRBJ2-5; 11 bases are a match to TRBD1. Germline V CDR1 and CDR2: SGHNT, YENEEA. V gave up 3 bases and J gave up 5 bases; unmatched junction bases: 5. The CDR3 consists of 15 residues. In DNA form, the CDR3 reads TGTGCCAGCAGCTTTGGGACAGGGGGTATCGAGACCCAGTACTTC. It yields the protein CASSFGTGGIETQYF.

V usage is TRBV18 and J usage is TRBJ1-5; 9 bases fit TRBD1. CDR1 and CDR2 (germline): KGHSH, LQKENI. J gave up 3 bases and V 5 bases, and 11 bases lay outside the gene matches. This CDR3 is built from 17 residues. The CDR3 spells CASSSRDRANNNQPQHF. CDR3 coding DNA: TGTGCCAGCTCATCCCGGGACAGGGCGAATAACAATCAGCCCCAGCATTTT.

The chain is built from TRBV11-2 and TRBJ2-3; 9 positions match TRBD2. The CDR3 runs 19 residues. CDR1 is SGHAT, CDR2 FQNNGV, per germline. Trimming took 1 base from V and 4 from J; bases not matched to a gene: 15. CDR3 loop: CASSLGGTERLAVSDTQYF. In DNA, the CDR3 is TGTGCCAGCAGCTTAGGGGGGACAGAGAGACTAGCGGTATCAGATACGCAGTATTTT. Together with reference TRBV11-2 and TRBJ2-3, the CDR3 gives the full variable domain: EAGVAQSPRYKIIEKRQSVAFWCNPISGHATLYWYQQILGQGPKLLIQFQNNGVVDDSQLPKDRFSAERLKGVDSTLKIQPAKLEDSAVYLCASSLGGTERLAVSDTQYFGPGTRLTVL.

V usage is TRBV10-2 and J usage is TRBJ2-3; 7 nucleotides agree with TRBD1. In germline, CDR1 is WSHSY, CDR2 SAAADI. The ends lost 4 bases at V and 0 bases at J; junction bases unmatched: 13. CDR3 length: 18 residues. CDR3 residues: CASSGETGWPSSTDTQYF. As DNA, the CDR3 is TGCGCCAGCAGTGGAGAGACAGGGTGGCCTAGCAGCACAGATACGCAGTATTTT.

This sequence joins TRBV28 and TRBJ1-1, with D possibly TRBD1 on 5 matching bases. The CDR3 sequence is 11 residues long. Trimming took 11 bases from V and 3 from J, leaving 10 bases between them. Per the germline V gene, CDR1 is MDHEN and CDR2 is SYDVKM. The CDR3 nucleotides are TGTGCCGCAGGGCGCTACACTGAAGCTTTCTTT. This translates into CAAGRYTEAFF.

This sequence joins TRBV4-1 and TRBJ2-1; the match to TRBD2 covers 7 bases. Losses at the gene ends were 5 bases for V and 5 bases for J; bases not matched to a gene: 12. The CDR3 covers 16 residues. Germline assignment: CDR1 MGHRA and CDR2 YSYEKL. The CDR3 DNA is TGCGCCAGCAGCTTATACGGGAGGAGTCAAAACAATGAGCAGTTCTTC. Translation gives CASSLYGRSQNNEQFF.

The V call is TRBV27, the J call TRBJ1-5; 8 bases are shared with TRBD1. V shed 6 bases and J 1 base; nucleotides not matched to a gene: 5. Looked up from germline, CDR1 is MNHEY and CDR2 is SMNVEV (reference sequence). CDR3 size: 15 residues. The chain's CDR3 is CASSLQGVSNQPQHF. The CDR3 region has the DNA TGTGCCAGCAGCCTACAGGGGGTAAGCAATCAGCCCCAGCATTTT.

This chain links TRBV27 with TRBJ2-2; D might be TRBD1 (6 bases). The germline gives CDR1 MNHEY, CDR2 SMNVEV (reference sequence). This CDR3 comprises 14 residues. The V end was cut by 6 bases, the J end by 3 bases, with 11 bases between. CDR3: CASRWGRDTGELFF. Here the CDR3 DNA reads TGTGCCAGCAGATGGGGGCGGGACACCGGGGAGCTGTTTTTT.

V and J are TRBV4-1 and TRBJ1-1, with 12 bases that match TRBD1. The germline CDR1 and CDR2 sequences are MGHRA and YSYEKL. The CDR3 loop spans 16 amino acids. The junction had 5 bases not matched to a gene; V was cut back by 6 bases and J by 0 bases. The CDR3 DNA sequence: TGCGCCAGCAGGTCCGGGACAGGGGGCATGAACACTGAAGCTTTCTTT. It is translated as CASRSGTGGMNTEAFF.